Shown below are 21 T cell receptor beta chains from a single sample sequenced in a study of T cells in localized non-small cell lung cancer. Assay: immunoSEQ multiplex PCR; the TCRdb copy retains only in-frame clones and omits some. This sample has roughly 2,000 clones, with 24% found just once. The sample in question was lung tumor tissue, obtained before any cancer treatment. The receptors were gathered from a female donor at least 60 years old with stage I lung adenocarcinoma.

The DNA of the CDR3 is TGTGCCAGTAGTAACTATCGGACAGGGCGTGAGACCCAGTACTTC. Protein product: CASSNYRTGRETQYF. The chain recombines TRBV19 with TRBJ2-5, with 8 bases fitting TRBD1. The CDR3 consists of 15 residues. The trim removed 4 bases at V and 5 bases at J, leaving 9 bases unmatched. The germline gives CDR1 LNHDA, CDR2 SQIVND (reference sequence).

This clone was observed a handful of times. V is TRBV6-8 and J is TRBJ2-7, with 16 bases lining up with TRBD2. V gave up 4 bases and J gave up 6 bases; unmatched junction bases: 6. The CDR3 spans 16 residues. Germline V CDR1 and CDR2: MNHGY, SAAAGT. CDR3 coding DNA: TGTGCCAGCAGTTCTTTCGGGACTAGCGGGAGGGTCGAGCAGTACTTC. Its protein product is CASSSFGTSGRVEQYF.

The genes are TRBV29-1 and TRBJ2-7; a possible D gene is TRBD2 (6 bases). The CDR3 totals 13 residues. Trimming stripped 7 bases from V and 0 bases from J, with 13 bases between. Germline-derived CDR1 and CDR2 are SQVTM and ANQGSEA. The CDR3 reads CSAAGLPSYEQYF. In DNA form, the CDR3 reads TGCAGCGCGGCGGGACTGCCCTCCTACGAGCAGTACTTC.

V usage is TRBV9 and J usage is TRBJ2-5, with TRBD2 identical over 9 bases. Germline V gene sequence: CDR1 SGDLS, CDR2 YYNGEE. This CDR3 has 16 amino acids. With V trimmed by 0 bases and J by 5 bases, 8 bases remained unmatched. CDR3 nucleotides: TGTGCCAGCAGCGTAGGTGCAGCGGGAGGAGGGGAGACCCAGTACTTC. Its protein product is CASSVGAAGGGETQYF.

In its sample, this clone ranks as medium-sized. The chain joins TRBV11-3 to TRBJ2-7; D gene unclear. V gave up 5 bases and J gave up 3 bases, with 14 bases separating them. The CDR3 spans 14 residues. Germline values: CDR1 SGHNT, CDR2 YENEEA. The CDR3 DNA is TGTGCCAGCAGCCCCCCTGGGGTTTTCTACGAGCAGTACTTC. Its translation: CASSPPGVFYEQYF.

There are a few counts of this clone. The chain is built from TRBV11-3 and TRBJ2-5; the D is unclear. This CDR3 region has 14 residues. V was trimmed by 4 bases and J by 5 bases, leaving 14 bases between them. CDR1 and CDR2 (germline): SGHNT, YENEEA. The CDR3 DNA sequence: TGTGCCAGCAGCTCGATTACCCCCGGGGAGACCCAGTACTTC. It translates to CASSSITPGETQYF.

The gene calls are TRBV6-8 and TRBJ2-1, with D perhaps matching TRBD2 (6 bases). Trimming left V 6 bases short and J 9 bases short, with 18 bases between. The CDR3 runs to 14 residues. Germline CDR1 MNHGY, CDR2 SAAAGT. The CDR3 DNA sequence: TGTGCCAGCAGCGGGAGAAATTGGCTTGGTGAGCAGTTCTTC. This translates into CASSGRNWLGEQFF.

The chain is built from TRBV18 and TRBJ1-2, with 7 positions matching TRBD1. Per the germline V gene, CDR1 is KGHSH and CDR2 is LQKENI. V lost 2 bases to trimming and J lost 4 bases; unmatched junction nucleotides: 4. The CDR3 has 14 amino acids. The chain's CDR3 is CASSPGTVPYGYTF. The CDR3 DNA reads as TGTGCCAGCTCACCAGGGACAGTCCCCTATGGCTACACCTTC.

This clone was seen only a few times. The V gene is TRBV28, the J gene TRBJ2-1; TRBD1 matches 8 bases. V lost 6 bases, J lost 1 base, and 8 bases stayed unmatched. Germline V gene data show CDR1 as MDHEN and CDR2 as SYDVKM. The CDR3 covers 16 residues. The CDR3 here is CASSQPGQGSYNEQFF. For the CDR3, the DNA is TGTGCCAGCAGCCAGCCTGGACAGGGATCCTACAATGAGCAGTTCTTC.

There are a few counts of this clone. CDR3 region: CASSRGKDYEQYF. The CDR3, as DNA: TGTGCCTCCTCGAGGGGGAAAGACTACGAGCAGTACTTC. V and J are TRBV30 and TRBJ2-7, with D possibly TRBD1 on 6 matching bases. Germline CDR1 is GTSNPN and CDR2 is SVGIG (reference sequence). The CDR3 contains 13 residues. V lost 7 bases and J 3 bases, leaving 16 bases between the germline ends.

The V gene is TRBV19, the J gene TRBJ2-1; 13 positions agree with TRBD2. This CDR3 spans 14 amino acids. V lost 7 bases to trimming and J lost 7 bases; unmatched junction nucleotides: 4. Germline V lookup: CDR1 LNHDA, CDR2 SQIVND (reference sequence). The CDR3 loop is CASKLAGGRNEQFF. The CDR3 DNA reads as TGTGCCAGTAAACTAGCGGGAGGGCGGAATGAGCAGTTCTTC. The variable domain in full, with the rest retrieved from reference TRBV19 and TRBJ2-1, is DGGITQSPKYLFRKEGQNVTLSCEQNLNHDAMYWYRQDPGQGLRLIYYSQIVNDFQKGDIAEGYSVSREKKESFPLTVTSAQKNPTAFYLCASKLAGGRNEQFFGPGTRLTVL.

A few counts support this clone. The chain joins TRBV11-3 to TRBJ2-6; D assignment may be TRBD1 or TRBD2 (5 bases each). Looked up from germline, CDR1 is SGHNT and CDR2 is YENEEA. The germline V and J ends were trimmed by 5 bases and 2 bases, with 16 bases remaining between them. This CDR3 contains 17 residues. CDR3 nucleotide sequence: TGTGCCAGCAGCCCCCGGGGCAGGGCCACTGGGGCCAACGTCCTGACTTTC. It specifies CASSPRGRATGANVLTF. Using reference TRBV11-3 and TRBJ2-6 for the parts outside the CDR3, the full variable domain is EAGVVQSPRYKIIEKKQPVAFWCNPISGHNTLYWYLQNLGQGPELLIRYENEEAVDDSQLPKDRFSAERLKGVDSTLKIQPAELGDSAVYLCASSPRGRATGANVLTFGAGSRLTVL.

This clone has a handful of counts. This chain uses TRBV28 with TRBJ2-1, with D unclear. Trimming stripped 2 bases from V and 9 bases from J, with 8 bases between. Germline V CDR1 and CDR2: MDHEN, SYDVKM. The CDR3 is made up of 12 amino acids. CDR3 region: CASSLRVREQFF. CDR3 bases: TGTGCCAGCAGTTTAAGAGTTCGTGAGCAGTTCTTC.

Only a few counts were recorded for this clone. The chain couples TRBV19 to TRBJ1-3, with no clear D. The germline V and J ends were trimmed by 6 bases and 4 bases, with 16 bases remaining between them. Germline V lookup: CDR1 LNHDA, CDR2 SQIVND (reference sequence). The CDR3 loop spans 15 amino acids. CDR3 loop: CASSLSRGGGNTIYF. The CDR3, as DNA: TGTGCCAGTAGCCTTTCGCGGGGTGGGGGAAACACCATATATTTT.

This clone is medium-sized in the sample. V and J are TRBV6-8 and TRBJ2-5, with D possibly being TRBD2 (7 bases). This CDR3 is 14 amino acids long. With 6 bases removed from V and 5 bases from J, the gap between germline ends came to 16 bases. Germline-derived CDR1 and CDR2 are MNHGY and SAAAGT. CDR3 in amino acids: CASSPPGGGETQYF. Here the CDR3 DNA reads TGTGCCAGCAGCCCCCCGGGGGGCGGGGAGACCCAGTACTTC.

This clone was picked up a small number of times. The chain employs TRBV11-3 and TRBJ2-1; 9 nucleotides line up with TRBD1. Germline values: CDR1 SGHNT, CDR2 YENEEA. Germline trimming cut 4 bases from V and 8 bases from J; bases unmatched to any gene: 12. CDR3 length: 16 residues. CDR3 residues: CASSSGQGTPSDEQFF. CDR3 nucleotides: TGTGCCAGCAGCTCGGGACAGGGAACGCCTTCGGATGAGCAGTTCTTC.

V is TRBV18 and J is TRBJ2-7, with a tentative D call TRBD1 (5 bases). This CDR3 contains 14 residues. Trimming shortened V by 3 bases and J by 5 bases, and 14 bases separated the two germline ends. The germline gives CDR1 KGHSH, CDR2 LQKENI. The CDR3 region has the DNA TGTGCCAGCTCACCGAACCCCAGGGCGGACGAGCAGTACTTC. Its translation is CASSPNPRADEQYF.

The chain employs TRBV28 and TRBJ2-2; no firm D call. The CDR3 runs to 13 residues. The germline CDR1 and CDR2 sequences are MDHEN and SYDVKM. Trimming pared 4 bases from V and 2 bases from J, leaving 5 bases between. CDR3 DNA: TGTGCCAGCAGTTCCGAAAACACCGGGGAGCTGTTTTTT. Translating it yields CASSSENTGELFF. The variable domain in full, with the rest retrieved from reference TRBV28 and TRBJ2-2, is DVKVTQSSRYLVKRTGEKVFLECVQDMDHENMFWYRQDPGLGLRLIYFSYDVKMKEKGDIPEGYSVSREKKERFSLILESASTNQTSMYLCASSSENTGELFFGEGSRLTVL.

J is TRBJ1-1 and V is TRBV11-3, with D perhaps TRBD1 (6 bases). CDR3 length: 15 residues. The V and J ends lost 5 bases and 4 bases respectively, with 17 bases between them. Per the germline V gene, CDR1 is SGHNT and CDR2 is YENEEA. The CDR3 DNA is TGTGCCAGCAGCCGCGTGCAGGGGATTGGCACTGAAGCTTTCTTT. This gives the protein CASSRVQGIGTEAFF.

This chain links TRBV18 with TRBJ2-3, with 12 bases fitting TRBD1. Germline V CDR1 and CDR2: KGHSH, LQKENI. CDR3 length equals 18 residues. V lost 6 bases and J lost 2; bases outside the gene matches: 12. The CDR3 region has the DNA TGTGCCAGCTCGCAAACTTCGGGACAGGGGGCCCTCACAGATACGCAGTATTTT. Translated: CASSQTSGQGALTDTQYF.

This clone was seen more than once but under ten times. This chain links TRBV4-1 with TRBJ1-5, with D unresolved. The CDR3 is made up of 15 amino acids. V lost 8 bases and J 1 base, leaving 15 bases between the germline ends. Germline CDR1 reads MGHRA; CDR2 reads YSYEKL. CDR3 sequence reads: CASGIRLESNQPQHF. CDR3 sequence (DNA): TGCGCCAGCGGTATCAGGCTGGAGAGCAATCAGCCCCAGCATTTT.